This T cell receptor (beta chain) emerged from a study of T cells after yellow fever vaccination. Study-wide context: Preparation used SMART-Seq v4 Ultra Low Input for the low-cell-number fractions. Study-wide findings and caveats: Boosting was followed by the reappearance of most primary-vaccination clones (just under 97% CD4, 88% CD8). From the bulk population, abundant clonotypes could contaminate and appear within FACS-sorted repertoires.

V was pared by 1 base and J by 1 base, with 9 bases of the junction left unmatched. This CDR3 region has 17 residues. Germline-derived CDR1 and CDR2 are SGHDT and YYEEEE. 5'RACE template switching added a universal primer site and UMIs to TCR cDNA. TCRdb fed the 5' RACE reads into MiXCR, producing one record per CDR3 protein. Seen here are 250,000 or so distinct CDR3 sequences, approximately 3.8% observed once, and the top ten hold under 20%. This clonotype was found many times. Antigen: not known. The starting material was PBMCs, obtained 15 days after the yellow fever booster vaccination. V is TRBV5-6 and J is TRBJ2-5; 8 positions match TRBD1. This TCR was sampled from a man aged 18 to 30 who received the YFV17D yellow fever vaccine. CDR3 bases: TGTGCCAGCAGCTTGTGGACAGGGCCCTGGTCCCAAGAGACCCAGTACTTC. Translated, it gives CASSLWTGPWSQETQYF. The complete variable domain, with remaining parts taken from reference TRBV5-6 and TRBJ2-5, reads DAGVTQSPTHLIKTRGQQVTLRCSPKSGHDTVSWYQQALGQGPQFIFQYYEEEERQRGNFPDRFSGHQFPNYSSELNVNALLLGDSALYLCASSLWTGPWSQETQYFGPGTRLLVL.